This TCR beta chain is from a study of blood T cell repertoires in COVID-19 (dated by TCRdb to 2020 to 2021). In terms of the full investigation: Samples covering the acute and convalescent phases of COVID-19 were provided by collaborators in the United States, Italy and Spain. The material from the prospective study consisted of cDNA or gDNA derived from T cells, B-cell-depleted T cells, or PBMCs. Subjects who had been exposed to COVID-19, were actively infected with it, or had recovered from it provided the deeply sampled blood TCRbeta repertoires that made up the dataset. A freely available public database, intended as a resource for researchers studying the immune response to SARS-CoV-2, is where the repertoires were released. Samples came from the ongoing ImmuneRACE study (first 160 participants) plus 1,254 subjects from 6 global collaborators. The sample metadata nearly always contained a de-identified subject ID, COVID-19 status, age in years and sex. Where available, HLA class I and class II types were taken from metadata supplied by the sample provider and were not determined by assay-based typing.

The immunoSEQ Assay, a bias-controlled multiplex PCR, was used to amplify TCRbeta CDR3 regions from genomic DNA. For the original study's pipeline: The number of nucleated cells in each sample was estimated by amplification of reference gene primers within the assay. To quantify the absolute abundance of each unique TCRbeta CDR3 rearrangement, sequence reads were collapsed and filtered. Productive Simpson clonality was computed per sample as the square root of Simpson's diversity index over productive rearrangements. TCRdb re-hosts the immuneACCESS table, in-frame sequences only. Its copies lack some clones; in the studies checked, an unresolved V gene accounts for under half of them, and the cause for the rest is not known. The V and J calls and clone size were taken over from that table, and D and trimming were inferred from the DNA. The sample includes 100,000 to 150,000 clones, with about 85% observed a single time. The ten most abundant clones make up around 6.3% of the sample.

Overall study outcomes, separate from this receptor: The amount of clinical and demographic metadata varied by source and participant and was provided uncurated.

On this clone itself: No cognate antigen has been identified for it. No clone much larger than this one lies a single base away; base qualities are absent.

Here V drops 4 bases and J drops 0 bases, and the junction holds 17 bases not matched to any gene. In the germline V gene (reference sequence), CDR1 corresponds to LNHDA and CDR2 to SQIVND. From the cysteine through the phenylalanine, the CDR3 covers 21 amino acids. Just the 63-base CDR3 DNA is kept, in frame starting at base 1. Whole blood was collected in K2EDTA tubes by collaborating institutions according to the institutions' own protocols. For TCRbeta analysis, collaborators shipped samples as frozen whole blood, isolated PBMCs, or DNA extracted from either of those sample types. The sequence came from a man older than 75 with active or convalescent COVID-19. The chain is encoded by TRBV19 joined to TRBJ2-3, with 12 middle bases fitting TRBD2. The source material was peripheral blood. CDR3 loop: CASSTSGGGTLGPLSTDTQYF. Read as DNA, the sequence is TGTGCCAGTAGTACTAGCGGGGGGGGCACTCTTGGCCCCCTCAGCACAGATACGCAGTATTTT.